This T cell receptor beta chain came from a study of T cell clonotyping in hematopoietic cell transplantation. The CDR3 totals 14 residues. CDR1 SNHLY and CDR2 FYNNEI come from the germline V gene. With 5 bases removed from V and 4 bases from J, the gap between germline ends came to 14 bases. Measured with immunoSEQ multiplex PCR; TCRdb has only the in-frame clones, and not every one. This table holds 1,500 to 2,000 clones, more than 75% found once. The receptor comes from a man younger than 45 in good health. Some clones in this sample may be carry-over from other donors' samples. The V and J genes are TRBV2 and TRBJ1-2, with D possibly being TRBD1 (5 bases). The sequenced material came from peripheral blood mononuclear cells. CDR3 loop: CASSLDTSSYGYTF. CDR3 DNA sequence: TGTGCCAGCAGTTTGGACACCTCCTCCTATGGCTACACCTTC.